Detailed here is one TCR beta chain. These data originate in a study of blood T cell repertoires in COVID-19. The CDR3 covers 17 residues. Germline trimming cut 2 bases from V and 2 bases from J; bases unmatched to any gene: 6. Per the germline V gene, CDR1 is GTSNPN and CDR2 is SVGIG (reference sequence). Profiled with immunoSEQ multiplex PCR; TCRdb holds only in-frame clones, not every one. The table lists over 200,000 clones, 80% to 90% of them singletons. Sequenced material: PBMCs or T cells enriched from blood (not recorded which). The source is a woman between 25 and 40 years old who had been exposed to COVID-19. The rearrangement links TRBV30 to TRBJ1-6; 10 positions agree with TRBD1. The CDR3 here is CAWSSRGTGAYNSPLHF. For the CDR3, the DNA is TGTGCCTGGAGTTCCCGCGGGACAGGGGCCTATAATTCACCCCTCCACTTT. Supplemented by reference TRBV30 and TRBJ1-6, the full variable domain reads SQTIHQWPATLVQPVGSPLSLECTVEGTSNPNLYWYRQAAGRGLQLLFYSVGIGQISSEVPQNLSASRPQDRQFILSSKKLLLSDSGFYLCAWSSRGTGAYNSPLHFGNGTRLTVT.